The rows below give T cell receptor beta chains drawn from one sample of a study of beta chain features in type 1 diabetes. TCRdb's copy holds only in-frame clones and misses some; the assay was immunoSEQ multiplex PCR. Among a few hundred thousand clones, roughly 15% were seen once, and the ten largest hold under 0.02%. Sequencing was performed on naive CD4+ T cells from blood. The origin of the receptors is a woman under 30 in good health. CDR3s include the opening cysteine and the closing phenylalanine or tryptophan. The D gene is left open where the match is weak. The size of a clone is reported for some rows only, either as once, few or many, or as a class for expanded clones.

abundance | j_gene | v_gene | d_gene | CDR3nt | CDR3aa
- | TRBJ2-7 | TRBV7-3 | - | TGTGCCAGCAGCTTTTCAGGGGAGCGGTACGAGCAGTACTTC | CASSFSGERYEQYF
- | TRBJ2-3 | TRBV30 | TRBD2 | TGTGCCTGGGGACCGGGACTAGCGGGAATAAGCACAGATACGCAGTATTTT | CAWGPGLAGISTDTQYF
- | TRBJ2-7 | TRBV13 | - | TGTGCCAGCAGCTTAGGGAACTCAGGGAATCGGCCCTACGAGCAGTACTTC | CASSLGNSGNRPYEQYF
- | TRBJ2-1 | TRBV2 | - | TGTGCCAGCAGTGAACCAGGGGAGCAGTTCTTC | CASSEPGEQFF
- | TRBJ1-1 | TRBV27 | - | TGTGCCAGCAGACCTGTCCCGAGAAACACTGAAGCTTTCTTT | CASRPVPRNTEAFF
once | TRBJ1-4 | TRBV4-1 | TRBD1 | TGCGCCAGCAGCCAGACGGGACAGCCAAATGAAAAACTGTTTTTT | CASSQTGQPNEKLFF
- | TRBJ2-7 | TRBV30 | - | TGTGCCGGAAGGTGGGGTAGCGGTTACTCCTACGAGCAGTACTTC | CAGRWGSGYSYEQYF
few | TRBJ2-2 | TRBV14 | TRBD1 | TGTGCCAGCAGCCCGGGACAGCCTGACACCGGGGAGCTGTTTTTT | CASSPGQPDTGELFF
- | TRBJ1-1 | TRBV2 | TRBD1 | TGTGCCACCAAGGGACAGATGAACACTGAAGCTTTCTTT | CATKGQMNTEAFF
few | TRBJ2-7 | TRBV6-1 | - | TGTGCCAGCAGGACTTTCGAGCCCTACGAGCAGTACTTC | CASRTFEPYEQYF
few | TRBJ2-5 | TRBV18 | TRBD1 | TGTGCCAGCTCACCGGGACAGACTGTGACCCAGTACTTC | CASSPGQTVTQYF
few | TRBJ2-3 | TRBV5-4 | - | TGTGCCAGCAGCCCACCTCGGGGCCTAATGGGAGGTACGCAGTATTTT | CASSPPRGLMGGTQYF
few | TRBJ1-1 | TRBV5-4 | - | TGTGCCAGCAGCCCACTTCAGGGTACTGAAGCTTTCTTT | CASSPLQGTEAFF
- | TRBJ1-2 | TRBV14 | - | TGTGCCAGCAGCCAAGATCTTAACTATGGCTACACCTTC | CASSQDLNYGYTF
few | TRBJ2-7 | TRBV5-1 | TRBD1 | TGCGCCAGCAGCTCCTCCGGGACAGGATGGTACGAGCAGTACTTC | CASSSSGTGWYEQYF
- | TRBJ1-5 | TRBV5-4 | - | TGTGCCAGCAACAACGACGGGTTCCAGGGTCATCAGCCCCAGCATTTT | CASNNDGFQGHQPQHF